Sequencing of this T cell receptor beta chain was carried out in a study of radiation and T cells in renal cell carcinoma. Study outcomes and limitations: No pretreatment tumor biopsies were available for baseline clonotypes. Top tumor clonotypes rose in blood 2 weeks post-radiation, then contracted.

The repertoire was sequenced with immunoSEQ multiplex PCR; TCRdb's copy has only in-frame clones and lacks some. The profile shows approximately 65,000 clones, over 65% of them singletons. Time point denoted: blood 4 weeks post-SBRT, at nephrectomy. The treatment was: 15 Gy SBRT to primary tumor, nephrectomy 4 weeks later. Nephrectomy followed 15 Gy stereotactic body radiation by 4 weeks. The patient's renal cell carcinoma had clear cell pathology. Turning to this clone: What it recognizes is unknown.

This CDR3 comprises 14 residues. In germline, CDR1 is MNHNS, CDR2 SASEGT. Trimming left V 3 bases short and J 1 base short, with 9 bases between. The chain carries TRBV6-1 and TRBJ1-2; D gene uncertain. This TCR derives from a man between 60 and 75 years old with renal cell carcinoma. The specimen comprised blood, sampled from a patient whose treatment included radiotherapy and nephrectomy. CDR3 sequence (DNA): TGTGCCAGCAGTGATAGTTCTAATAACTATGGCTACACCTTC. The encoded protein is CASSDSSNNYGYTF.